This entry features one T cell receptor beta chain sequence. Its antigen is undetermined. Constant-region reverse primers amplified full-length variable regions, followed by semi-nested Nested Universal Primer A PCR. TCRdb re-analysed the 5' RACE reads in MiXCR, keeping a single row per CDR3 protein. The sample holds approximately 40,000 distinct CDR3 sequences, 30% seen once. Study observations and caveats: Tumor-infiltrating Treg TCR alpha and beta sequences overlapped most with tumor naive CD4+ T cells, then blood naive.

Sequenced sample: tumor-infiltrating memory CD4+ T cells sorted from the breast tumor. The subset was: memory CD4+ T cells, CD4+CD45RO+CD25-. The receptor was derived from a female donor with breast cancer.

As DNA, the CDR3 is TGCAGTGCTAGAGCCCTAGCGGCCTCCTACAATGAGCAGTTCTTC. It encodes CSARALAASYNEQFF. The genes are TRBV20-1 and TRBJ2-1; TRBD2 matches at 7 bases. CDR3 length equals 15 residues. Germline-derived CDR1 and CDR2 are DFQATT and SNEGSKA (reference sequence). V dropped 1 base and J dropped 0; count of bases not matched to a gene: 3.